These T cell receptor beta chains were read from a single sample in a study of blood T cell repertoires in COVID-19. Profiling relied on immunoSEQ multiplex PCR, and the TCRdb table lists in-frame clones only, not all of them. This sample has 330,000 or so clones; about 87% occur once, and the top ten carry 9.9%. Sequencing was done on a sample of peripheral blood. The receptor set was obtained from a man aged 25 to 40 with COVID-19, enrolled during active disease. The CDR3 runs from the conserved cysteine through the conserved F or W. A D gene is named only where the DNA matches it firmly. Not every row has a clone size; where given, it reads once, few, many or a size class.

v_call	j_call	d_call	clone_size	cdr3_nt	cdr3_aa
TRBV7-9	TRBJ1-6	-	-	TGTGCCAGCAGGTCCGGGGTCTATAATTCACCCCTCCACTTT	CASRSGVYNSPLHF
TRBV6-2/TRBV6-3	TRBJ1-4	-	-	TGTGCCAGCAGTTACGGTAACGGAGAACTGTTTTTT	CASSYGNGELFF
TRBV5-1	TRBJ1-1	-	-	TGCGCCAGCAGCTTGGTGGGGGCTAGTACTGAAGCTTTCTTT	CASSLVGASTEAFF
TRBV19	TRBJ1-2	-	once	TGTGCCAGTAGTTCCTTACAGGGAATCTATGGCTACACCTTC	CASSSLQGIYGYTF
TRBV29-1	TRBJ2-7	TRBD1	few	TGCAGCGTTGAGGGGCCCCTACAGGGGTCCAACTCCTACGAGCAGTACTTC	CSVEGPLQGSNSYEQYF
TRBV6-5	TRBJ1-3	-	-	TGTGCCAGCAGTTACATCGGGGGGGCCCTTGGAAACACCATATATTTT	CASSYIGGALGNTIYF
TRBV11-1	TRBJ1-2	TRBD1	-	TGTGCCAGCAGCTTAGCCGGACAGGGGGCGATCTATGGCTACACCTTC	CASSLAGQGAIYGYTF
TRBV11-3	TRBJ2-1	TRBD2	few	TGTGCCAGCAGCTTGGGGGGGGGCTCCTACAATGAGCAGTTCTTC	CASSLGGGSYNEQFF
TRBV11-1	TRBJ2-5	-	-	TGTGCCAGCAGCTTATTCGTCAGGTCGGACCAAGAGACCCAGTACTTC	CASSLFVRSDQETQYF
TRBV7-3	TRBJ2-7	-	-	TGTGCCAGCAGCCCCAGGGGGGTGGGGGAGCAGTACTTC	CASSPRGVGEQYF
TRBV6-7	TRBJ2-5	TRBD2	-	TGTGCCAGCAGTTACCCCCTAGCGGGGGGGCAAGAGACCCAGTACTTC	CASSYPLAGGQETQYF
TRBV11-2	TRBJ1-1	-	-	TGTGCCAGCAGCGCGGACAGGAACACTGAAGCTTTCTTT	CASSADRNTEAFF
TRBV21-1	TRBJ1-3	-	-	TGTGCCAGCAGCAATCGAACTGGCTCTGGAAACACCATATATTTT	CASSNRTGSGNTIYF
TRBV7-9	TRBJ1-1	-	-	TGTGCCAGCAGGGCAGGGAACACTGAAGCTTTCTTT	CASRAGNTEAFF
TRBV5-8	TRBJ2-4	-	-	TGTGCCAGCAGCGGACGACAGTTTGGTGTAGACATTCAGTACTTC	CASSGRQFGVDIQYF
TRBV15	TRBJ2-5	-	-	TGTGCCACCAGCAGAGATTACGAGGTTCCGAAGACCCAGTACTTC	CATSRDYEVPKTQYF